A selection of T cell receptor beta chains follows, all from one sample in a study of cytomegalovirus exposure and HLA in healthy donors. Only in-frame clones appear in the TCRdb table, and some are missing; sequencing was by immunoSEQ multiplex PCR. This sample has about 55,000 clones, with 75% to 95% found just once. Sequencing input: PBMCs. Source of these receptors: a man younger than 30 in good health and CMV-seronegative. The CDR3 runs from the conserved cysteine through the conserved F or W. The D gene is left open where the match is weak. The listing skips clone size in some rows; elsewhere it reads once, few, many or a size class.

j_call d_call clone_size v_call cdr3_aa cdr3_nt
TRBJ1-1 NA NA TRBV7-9 CASSLKGVGTEAFF TGTGCCAGCAGCTTGAAGGGGGTGGGCACTGAAGCTTTCTTT
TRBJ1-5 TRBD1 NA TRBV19 CASRIPGQANQPQHF TGTGCCAGTAGGATACCGGGACAGGCAAATCAGCCCCAGCATTTT
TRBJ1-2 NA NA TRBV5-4 CASSLLAGNGYTF TGTGCCAGCAGCTTGCTGGCAGGGAATGGCTACACCTTC
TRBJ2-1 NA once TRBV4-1 CASSHPYGGYNEQFF TGCGCCAGCAGCCACCCCTACGGAGGCTACAATGAGCAGTTCTTC
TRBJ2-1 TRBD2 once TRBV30 CAWRTGGSYNEQFF TGTGCCTGGAGGACGGGAGGGTCCTACAATGAGCAGTTCTTC
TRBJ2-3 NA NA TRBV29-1 CSVDRRSTQITDTQYF TGCAGCGTTGACCGGCGGAGTACCCAGATCACAGATACGCAGTATTTT
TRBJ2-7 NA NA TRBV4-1 CASSQDLVFVGYGSSYEQYF TGCGCCAGCAGCCAAGATCTTGTGTTTGTGGGTTATGGGAGCTCCTACGAGCAGTACTTC
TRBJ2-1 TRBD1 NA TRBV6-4 CASSEGPGQGFGEQFF TGTGCCAGCAGTGAAGGTCCGGGACAGGGATTCGGTGAGCAGTTCTTC
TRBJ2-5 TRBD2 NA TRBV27 CASSELAGRETQYF TGTGCCAGCTCTGAGCTAGCGGGAAGAGAGACCCAGTACTTC
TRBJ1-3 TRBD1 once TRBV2 CASRTGRNSGNTIYF TGTGCCAGCAGGACAGGGCGCAACTCTGGAAACACCATATATTTT
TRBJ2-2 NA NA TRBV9 CASSPSGGLTFTGELFF TGTGCCAGCAGCCCCAGCGGAGGACTAACCTTCACCGGGGAGCTGTTTTTT
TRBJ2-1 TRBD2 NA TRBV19 CASSRAGGPSEQFF TGTGCCAGTAGTCGAGCGGGAGGGCCGAGTGAGCAGTTCTTC
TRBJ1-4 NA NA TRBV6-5 CASSYSTGVREKLFF TGTGCCAGCAGTTACTCGACCGGGGTGCGGGAAAAACTGTTTTTT
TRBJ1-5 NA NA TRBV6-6 CASSDRTNQPQHF TGTGCCAGCAGTGACAGGACCAATCAGCCCCAGCATTTT
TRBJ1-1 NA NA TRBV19 CASSTRTGMNTEAFF TGTGCCAGTAGTACCCGGACGGGGATGAACACTGAAGCTTTCTTT
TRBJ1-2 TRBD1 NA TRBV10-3 CAIRGQDPHGYTF TGTGCCATCAGAGGACAGGACCCACATGGCTACACCTTC
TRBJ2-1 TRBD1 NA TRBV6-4 CASSEGQGSYNEQFF TGTGCCAGCAGCGAAGGACAGGGCTCCTACAATGAGCAGTTCTTC
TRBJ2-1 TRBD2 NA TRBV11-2 CASRAYLAGLRNEQFF TGTGCCAGCAGAGCCTACCTAGCGGGACTTCGCAATGAGCAGTTCTTC
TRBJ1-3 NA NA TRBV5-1 CASSFWVPGSTGNTIYF TGCGCCAGCAGCTTCTGGGTTCCGGGATCGACTGGAAACACCATATATTTT
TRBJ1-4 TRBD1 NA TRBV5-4 CASSKTGTENEKLFF TGTGCCAGCAGCAAAACCGGGACAGAAAATGAAAAACTGTTTTTT
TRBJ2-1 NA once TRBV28 CASSSPLETGSYNEQFF TGTGCCAGCAGTTCGCCCCTGGAGACTGGCTCCTACAATGAGCAGTTCTTC
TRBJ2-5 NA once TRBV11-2 CASSPAATAETQYF TGTGCCAGCAGCCCAGCAGCCACAGCAGAGACCCAGTACTTC
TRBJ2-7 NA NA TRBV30 CAWSVRGGVYEQYF TGTGCCTGGAGTGTACGAGGGGGGGTCTACGAGCAGTACTTC
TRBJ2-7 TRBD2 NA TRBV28 CASSLSITGLAGGSYEQYF TGTGCCAGCAGTTTAAGCATCACAGGACTAGCGGGAGGGAGCTACGAGCAGTACTTC
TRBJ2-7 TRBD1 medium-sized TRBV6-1 CASTLRTGAVDEQYF TGTGCCAGCACCCTACGGACAGGGGCTGTGGACGAGCAGTACTTC
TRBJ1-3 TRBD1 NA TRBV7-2 CASSLVGGGNTIYF TGTGCCAGCAGCTTAGTAGGGGGCGGAAACACCATATATTTT